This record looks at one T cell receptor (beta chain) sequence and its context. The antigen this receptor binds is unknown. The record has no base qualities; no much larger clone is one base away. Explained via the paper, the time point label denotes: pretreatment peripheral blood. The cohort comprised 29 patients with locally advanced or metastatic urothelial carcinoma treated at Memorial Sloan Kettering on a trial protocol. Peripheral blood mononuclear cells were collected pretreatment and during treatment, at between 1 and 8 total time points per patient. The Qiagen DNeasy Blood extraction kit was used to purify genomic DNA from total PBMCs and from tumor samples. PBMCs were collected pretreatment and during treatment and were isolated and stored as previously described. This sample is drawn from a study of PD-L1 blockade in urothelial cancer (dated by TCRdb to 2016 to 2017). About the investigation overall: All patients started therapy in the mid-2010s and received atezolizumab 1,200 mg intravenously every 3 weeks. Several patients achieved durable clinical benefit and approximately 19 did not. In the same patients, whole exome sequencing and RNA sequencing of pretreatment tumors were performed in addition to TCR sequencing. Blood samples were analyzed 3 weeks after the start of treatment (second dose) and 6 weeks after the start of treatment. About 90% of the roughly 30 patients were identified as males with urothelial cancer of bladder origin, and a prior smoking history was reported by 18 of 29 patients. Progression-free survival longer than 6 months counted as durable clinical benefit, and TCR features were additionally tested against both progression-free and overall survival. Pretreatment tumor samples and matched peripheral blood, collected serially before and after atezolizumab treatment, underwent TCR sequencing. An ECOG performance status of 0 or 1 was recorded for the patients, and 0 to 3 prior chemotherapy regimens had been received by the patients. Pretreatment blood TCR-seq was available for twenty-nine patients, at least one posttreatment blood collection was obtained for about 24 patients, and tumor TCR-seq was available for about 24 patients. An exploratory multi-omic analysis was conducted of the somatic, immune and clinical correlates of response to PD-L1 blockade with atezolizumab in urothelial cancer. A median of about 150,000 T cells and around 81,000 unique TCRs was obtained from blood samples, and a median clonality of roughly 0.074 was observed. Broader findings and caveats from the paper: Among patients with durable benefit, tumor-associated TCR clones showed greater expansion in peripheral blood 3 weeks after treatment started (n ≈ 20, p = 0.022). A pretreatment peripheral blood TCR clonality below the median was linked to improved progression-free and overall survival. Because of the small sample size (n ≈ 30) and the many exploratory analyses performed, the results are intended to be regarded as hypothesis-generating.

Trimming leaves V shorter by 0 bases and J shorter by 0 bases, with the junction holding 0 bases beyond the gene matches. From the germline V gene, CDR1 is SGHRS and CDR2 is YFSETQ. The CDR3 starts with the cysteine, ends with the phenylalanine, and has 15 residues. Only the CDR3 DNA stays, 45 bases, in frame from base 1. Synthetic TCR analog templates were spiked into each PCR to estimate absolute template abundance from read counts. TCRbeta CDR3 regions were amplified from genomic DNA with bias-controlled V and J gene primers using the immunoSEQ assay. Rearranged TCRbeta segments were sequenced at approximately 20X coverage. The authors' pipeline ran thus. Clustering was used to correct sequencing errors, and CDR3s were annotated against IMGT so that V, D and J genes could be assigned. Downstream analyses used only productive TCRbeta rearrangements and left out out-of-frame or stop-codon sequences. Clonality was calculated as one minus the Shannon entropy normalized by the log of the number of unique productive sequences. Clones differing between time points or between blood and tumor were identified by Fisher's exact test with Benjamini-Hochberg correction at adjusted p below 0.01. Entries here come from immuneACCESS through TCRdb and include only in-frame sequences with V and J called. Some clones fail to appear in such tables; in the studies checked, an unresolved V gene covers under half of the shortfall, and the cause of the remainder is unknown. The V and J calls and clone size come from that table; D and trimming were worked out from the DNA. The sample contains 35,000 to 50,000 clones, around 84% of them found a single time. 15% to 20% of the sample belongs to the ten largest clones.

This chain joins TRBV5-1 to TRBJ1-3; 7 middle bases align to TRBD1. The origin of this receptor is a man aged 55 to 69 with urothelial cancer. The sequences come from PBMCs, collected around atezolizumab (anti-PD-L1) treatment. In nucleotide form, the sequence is TGCGCCAGCAGCTTGGGGGACAGCTCTGGAAACACCATATATTTT. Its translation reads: CASSLGDSSGNTIYF.